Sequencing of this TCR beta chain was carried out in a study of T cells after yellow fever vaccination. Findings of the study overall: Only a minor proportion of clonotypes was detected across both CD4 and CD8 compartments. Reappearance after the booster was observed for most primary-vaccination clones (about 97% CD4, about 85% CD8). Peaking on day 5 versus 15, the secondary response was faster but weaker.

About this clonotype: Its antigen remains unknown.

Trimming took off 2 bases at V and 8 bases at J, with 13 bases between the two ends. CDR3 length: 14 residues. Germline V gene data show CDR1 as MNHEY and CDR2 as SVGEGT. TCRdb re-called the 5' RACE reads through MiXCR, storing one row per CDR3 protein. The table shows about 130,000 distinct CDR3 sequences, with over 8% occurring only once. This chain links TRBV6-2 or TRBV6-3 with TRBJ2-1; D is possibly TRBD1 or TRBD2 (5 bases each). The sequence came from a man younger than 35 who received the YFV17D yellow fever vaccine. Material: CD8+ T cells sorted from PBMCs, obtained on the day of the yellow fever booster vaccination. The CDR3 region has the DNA TGTGCCAGCAGTTACGTTGGGGGTTGGGATGAGCAGTTCTTC. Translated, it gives CASSYVGGWDEQFF.